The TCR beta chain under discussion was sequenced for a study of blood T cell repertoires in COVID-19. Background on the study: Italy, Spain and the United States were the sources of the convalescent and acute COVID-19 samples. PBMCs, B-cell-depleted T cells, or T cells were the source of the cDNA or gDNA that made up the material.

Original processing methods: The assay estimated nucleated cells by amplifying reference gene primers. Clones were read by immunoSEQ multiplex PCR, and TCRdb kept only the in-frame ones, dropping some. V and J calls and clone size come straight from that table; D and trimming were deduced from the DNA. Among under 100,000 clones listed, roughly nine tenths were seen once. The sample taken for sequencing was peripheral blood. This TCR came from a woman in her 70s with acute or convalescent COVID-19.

The CDR3 DNA follows: TGTGCCAGCAGCTTAGGGGACAGAGACCAAGAGACCCAGTACTTC. Translating it yields CASSLGDRDQETQYF. This rearrangement joins TRBV7-9 to TRBJ2-5; 7 bases are a match to TRBD1. Germline lookup yields CDR1 SEHNR and CDR2 FQNEAQ (reference sequence). CDR3 size: 15 residues. V trimming: 1 base; J trimming: 0 bases; junction bases outside the gene matches: 2.